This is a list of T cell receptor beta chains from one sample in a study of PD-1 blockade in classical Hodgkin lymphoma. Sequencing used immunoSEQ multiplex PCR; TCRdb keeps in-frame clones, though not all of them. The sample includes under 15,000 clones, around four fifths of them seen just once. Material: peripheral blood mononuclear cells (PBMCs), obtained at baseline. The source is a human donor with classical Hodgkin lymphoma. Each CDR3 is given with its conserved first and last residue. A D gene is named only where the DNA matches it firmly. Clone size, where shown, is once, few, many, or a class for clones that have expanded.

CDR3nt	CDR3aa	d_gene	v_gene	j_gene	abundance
TGTGCCATCAGTGCCCCCCCGACTAGCGGGGGGTTCGAGACCCAGTACTTC	CAISAPPTSGGFETQYF	TRBD2	TRBV10-3	TRBJ2-5	few
TGTGCCAGCAGTTTATTAGGCCGAAGCTCCTATAATTCACCCCTCCACTTT	CASSLLGRSSYNSPLHF	NA	TRBV27	TRBJ1-6	NA
TGTGCCAGCAGCCTGGGGAGCGGGTTGGGTCGGGTGAACACTGAAGCTTTCTTT	CASSLGSGLGRVNTEAFF	NA	TRBV7-2	TRBJ1-1	NA
TGTGCCAGCAGCGCCTGGGACGGAATTAATTCACCCCTCCACTTT	CASSAWDGINSPLHF	NA	TRBV9	TRBJ1-6	NA
TGTGCCAGCAGCGTAGCCGGGACAGGGGGCCCAGAGACCCAGTACTTC	CASSVAGTGGPETQYF	TRBD1	TRBV9	TRBJ2-5	NA
TGTGCCAGCAGCTTAAGGTTATTCCTAACCGGGGAGCTGTTTTTT	CASSLRLFLTGELFF	NA	TRBV7-8	TRBJ2-2	NA
TGTGCCAGCAGTGAGGGCGAGGGTAGCGGTGAGCAGTTCTTC	CASSEGEGSGEQFF	NA	TRBV2	TRBJ2-1	NA
TGTGCCAGCTCACCAACCACCGGGGAGCTGTTTTTT	CASSPTTGELFF	NA	TRBV18	TRBJ2-2	NA
TGTGCCAGTAGTTTTACAGGGTCTTCTGGGGCCAACGTCCTGACTTTC	CASSFTGSSGANVLTF	NA	TRBV19	TRBJ2-6	NA
TGTGCCAGCAGCTTAGCTAGCGGGGGGACCCAAGAGACCCAGTACTTC	CASSLASGGTQETQYF	TRBD2	TRBV11-2	TRBJ2-5	NA
TGCGCCAGCTTCCGGGGGGCCACCGGGGAGCTGTTTTTT	CASFRGATGELFF	NA	TRBV5-1	TRBJ2-2	few
TGTGCCAGCAGTCAACAGGGGTACAATTCACCCCTCCACTTT	CASSQQGYNSPLHF	TRBD1	TRBV27	TRBJ1-6	NA
TGTGCCAGTAGTATCGCCAGCGGGGGGTACAATGAGCAGTTCTTC	CASSIASGGYNEQFF	TRBD2	TRBV19	TRBJ2-1	few
TGTGCCAGCAGCCCCGAAAAGGGGGCTTCCCTCTACAATGAGCAGTTCTTC	CASSPEKGASLYNEQFF	TRBD1	TRBV9	TRBJ2-1	NA
TGTGCCAGCAGCGATGGGGGGGTTTGGGAAAAACTGTTTTTT	CASSDGGVWEKLFF	NA	TRBV25-1	TRBJ1-4	once
TGTGCCAGCAGACCGGACATCTATGGCTACACCTTC	CASRPDIYGYTF	NA	TRBV7-9	TRBJ1-2	few
TGTGCCAGCAGCGTAGTTGTGGGGGGGGCTAGCACAGATACGCAGTATTTT	CASSVVVGGASTDTQYF	NA	TRBV9	TRBJ2-3	NA
TGTGCCAGTAGTCCAGGACAGGGGGCTAAGGAGCAGTACTTC	CASSPGQGAKEQYF	TRBD1	TRBV19	TRBJ2-7	NA
TGCGCCAGCAGCATCGGAGACACTGAAGCTTTCTTT	CASSIGDTEAFF	NA	TRBV5-1	TRBJ1-1	few
TGTGCCAGCAGCTCGGACAGGGGTGGAACTGAAGCTTTCTTT	CASSSDRGGTEAFF	TRBD1	TRBV7-9	TRBJ1-1	NA
TGTGCCAGCAGTGGGGGTTCGGATGGCTACACCTTC	CASSGGSDGYTF	NA	TRBV2	TRBJ1-2	NA
TGTGCCAGCAGTTTATCTGGACGTTCAAAACTGTTTTTT	CASSLSGRSKLFF	NA	TRBV27	TRBJ1-4	NA
TGTGCCAGCAGCCCAGTAAGGGAATACGGAAACACCATATATTTT	CASSPVREYGNTIYF	NA	TRBV5-8	TRBJ1-3	NA
TGTGCCAGCAGCTTAGCCCTGAACACCGGGGAGCTGTTTTTT	CASSLALNTGELFF	NA	TRBV11-3	TRBJ2-2	NA
TGTGCCAGCAGCCCGGGCGGGAGTATCTCACCCCTCCACTTT	CASSPGGSISPLHF	NA	TRBV28	TRBJ1-6	few
TGTGCCAGCAGTTACTCGGGGCTCGGCTTCGGTGGCTACACCTTC	CASSYSGLGFGGYTF	NA	TRBV6-5	TRBJ1-2	few
TGTGCCAGCTCTAAGGCTGGTTCGTACAATGAGCAGTTCTTC	CASSKAGSYNEQFF	NA	TRBV27	TRBJ2-1	NA
TGTGCCAGCAGCTTGGAGAGGGAGTATAGCAATCAGCCCCAGCATTTT	CASSLEREYSNQPQHF	NA	TRBV5-8	TRBJ1-5	few
TGTGCCAGCTCACCACGTGCGGGGCTAGCGGAAAACAATGAGCAGTTCTTC	CASSPRAGLAENNEQFF	TRBD2	TRBV18	TRBJ2-1	NA
TGTGCCTGTTCTAGGCTTAGCACAGATACGCAGTATTTT	CACSRLSTDTQYF	NA	TRBV19	TRBJ2-3	NA
TGTGCCAGCAGCCTATACTACGAGCAGTACTTC	CASSLYYEQYF	NA	TRBV7-8	TRBJ2-7	once
TGCGCCAGCAGCACTCGGACAGAGAACACTGAAGCTTTCTTT	CASSTRTENTEAFF	NA	TRBV23-1	TRBJ1-1	NA
TGTGCCTGGAGTGACCCCTCCTCGGACAGGGTACGGTACGAGCAGTACTTC	CAWSDPSSDRVRYEQYF	TRBD1	TRBV30	TRBJ2-7	NA
TGTGCCATCAGCTCGGGACAGGGAGGAAAGACCTCTGGAAACACCATATATTTT	CAISSGQGGKTSGNTIYF	TRBD1	TRBV10-3	TRBJ1-3	NA
TGTGCCAGCACCAGTTCCGGGGAGCTGTTTTTT	CASTSSGELFF	NA	TRBV28	TRBJ2-2	NA
TGTGCCAGCAGTGTGACCAGGGGATCGGAAAAACTGTTTTTT	CASSVTRGSEKLFF	NA	TRBV2	TRBJ1-4	NA
TGTGCCAGCAGCTTATTAGCGGGGGCTAGCACAGATACGCAGTATTTT	CASSLLAGASTDTQYF	TRBD2	TRBV13	TRBJ2-3	NA
TGTGCCAGCAAGTCAGGGGGCTCTGGAAACACCATATATTTT	CASKSGGSGNTIYF	TRBD1	TRBV2	TRBJ1-3	NA
TGTGCCAGCGGTACGTCGGCCAACGGATCACCCCTCCACTTT	CASGTSANGSPLHF	NA	TRBV28	TRBJ1-6	NA
TGCGCCAGCAGTGAGTCAACCACGCCCCAGCATTTT	CASSESTTPQHF	NA	TRBV10-2	TRBJ1-5	NA
TGTGCCATCTGGGACGACCAAACCTACGAGCAGTACTTC	CAIWDDQTYEQYF	NA	TRBV10-3	TRBJ2-7	NA